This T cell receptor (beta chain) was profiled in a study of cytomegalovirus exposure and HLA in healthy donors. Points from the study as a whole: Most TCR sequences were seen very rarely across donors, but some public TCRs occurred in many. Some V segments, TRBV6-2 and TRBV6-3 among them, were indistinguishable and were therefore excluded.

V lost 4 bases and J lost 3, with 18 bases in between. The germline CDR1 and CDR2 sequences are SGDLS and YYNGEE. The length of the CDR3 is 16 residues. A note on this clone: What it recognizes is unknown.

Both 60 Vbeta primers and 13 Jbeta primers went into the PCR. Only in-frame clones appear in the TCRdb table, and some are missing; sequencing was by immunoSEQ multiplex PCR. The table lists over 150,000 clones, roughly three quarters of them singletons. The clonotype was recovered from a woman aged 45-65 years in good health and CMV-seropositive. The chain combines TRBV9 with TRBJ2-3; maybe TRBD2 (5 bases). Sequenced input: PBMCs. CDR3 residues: CASSPHSWPGTDTQYF. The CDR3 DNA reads TGTGCCAGCAGCCCTCATTCCTGGCCGGGGACAGATACGCAGTATTTT.